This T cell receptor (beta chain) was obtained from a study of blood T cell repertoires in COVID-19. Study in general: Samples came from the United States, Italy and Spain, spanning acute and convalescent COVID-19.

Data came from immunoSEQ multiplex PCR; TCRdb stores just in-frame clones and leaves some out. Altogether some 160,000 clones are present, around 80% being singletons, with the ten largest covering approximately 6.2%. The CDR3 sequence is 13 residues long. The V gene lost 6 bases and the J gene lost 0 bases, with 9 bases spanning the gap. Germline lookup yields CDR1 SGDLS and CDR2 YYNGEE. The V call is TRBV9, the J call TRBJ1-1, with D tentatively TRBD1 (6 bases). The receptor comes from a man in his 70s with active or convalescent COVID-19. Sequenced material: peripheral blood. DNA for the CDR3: TGTGCCAGCACCCGGACAGTGAACACTGAAGCTTTCTTT. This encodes CASTRTVNTEAFF.